In this sample, the clone carrying this T cell receptor (beta chain) turned up many times. Regarding time point: pre-sensitization, week 0. Treatment denoted: therapeutic diphenylcyclopropenone sensitization with weekly scalp DPC. These data are taken from a study of human T cells and chemical hapten exposure. The germline V and J ends were trimmed by 4 bases and 4 bases, with 8 bases remaining between them. The CDR3 runs 14 residues. Germline-derived CDR1 and CDR2 are SGHDN and FVKESK. TCRdb re-derived calls from the RACE reads in MiXCR, one entry per CDR3 protein. The table includes tens of thousands of distinct CDR3 sequences, about 15% detected once.

The sequence derives from a woman in her fifties or sixties with alopecia areata. Some clones in this sample may be carry-over from other donors' samples. The V and J genes are TRBV14 and TRBJ2-6; D not resolved. The sample here was whole blood, taken in connection with sensitization to the hapten diphenylcyclopropenone (DPC). CDR3 sequence reads: CASSLGSGANVLTF. The CDR3 DNA sequence: TGTGCCAGCAGCCTGGGTTCCGGGGCCAACGTCCTGACTTTC.